This TCR beta chain was identified in a study of OX40 agonist ivuxolimab in advanced cancers. Profiled with immunoSEQ multiplex PCR; TCRdb holds only in-frame clones, not every one. The data show 80,000 or so clones, around 87% seen once. Germline-derived CDR1 and CDR2 are SGHAT and FQNNGV. There are 17 residues in the CDR3. After removal of 4 bases from V and 6 bases from J, the junction contained 13 bases not matched to a gene. This clone was recorded a few times. The input for sequencing was CD4+ or CD8+ T cells sorted from blood, taken in a trial of the OX40 agonist ivuxolimab. This clonotype was sampled from an adult with an advanced solid tumor such as melanoma, head and neck, liver or kidney cancer. The rearrangement links TRBV11-2 to TRBJ2-3; TRBD2 matches 10 bases. The CDR3 is CASSSGGIAGGSDTQYF. In nucleotides, the CDR3 is TGTGCCAGCAGCTCGGGAGGTATAGCGGGGGGCTCGGATACGCAGTATTTT.